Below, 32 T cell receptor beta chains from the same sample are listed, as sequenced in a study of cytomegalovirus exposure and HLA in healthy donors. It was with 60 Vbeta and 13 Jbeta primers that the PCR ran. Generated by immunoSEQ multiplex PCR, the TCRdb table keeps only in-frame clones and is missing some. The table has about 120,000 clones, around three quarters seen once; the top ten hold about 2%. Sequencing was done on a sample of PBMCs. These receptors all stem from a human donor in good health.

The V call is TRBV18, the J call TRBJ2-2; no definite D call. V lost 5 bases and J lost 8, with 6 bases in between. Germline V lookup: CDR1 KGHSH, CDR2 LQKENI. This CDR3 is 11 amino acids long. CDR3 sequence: CASSTTGELFF. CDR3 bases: TGTGCCAGCTCAACCACAGGGGAGCTGTTTTTT.

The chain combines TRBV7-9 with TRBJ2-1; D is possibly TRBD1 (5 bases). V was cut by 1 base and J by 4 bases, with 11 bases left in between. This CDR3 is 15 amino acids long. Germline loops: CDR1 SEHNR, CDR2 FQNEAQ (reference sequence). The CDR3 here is CASSLEGRGYNEQFF. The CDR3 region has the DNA TGTGCCAGCAGCTTAGAGGGAAGGGGATACAATGAGCAGTTCTTC.

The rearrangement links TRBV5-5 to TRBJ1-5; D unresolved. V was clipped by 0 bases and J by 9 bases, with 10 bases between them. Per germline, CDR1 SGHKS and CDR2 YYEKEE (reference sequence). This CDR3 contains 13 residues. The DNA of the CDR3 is TGTGCCAGCAGCTTGGAGGGAGTGAGGCCCCAGCATTTT. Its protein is CASSLEGVRPQHF. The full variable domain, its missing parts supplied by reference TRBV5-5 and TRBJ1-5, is DAGVTQSPTHLIKTRGQQVTLRCSPISGHKSVSWYQQVLGQGPQFIFQYYEKEERGRGNFPDRFSARQFPNYSSELNVNALLLGDSALYLCASSLEGVRPQHFGDGTRLSIL.

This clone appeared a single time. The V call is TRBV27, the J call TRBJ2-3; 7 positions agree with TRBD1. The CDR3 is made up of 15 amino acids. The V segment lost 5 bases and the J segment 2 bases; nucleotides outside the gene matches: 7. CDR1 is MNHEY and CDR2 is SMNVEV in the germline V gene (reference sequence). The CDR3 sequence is CASSKKGQYTDTQYF. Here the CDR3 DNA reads TGTGCCAGCAGTAAGAAGGGACAGTACACAGATACGCAGTATTTT.

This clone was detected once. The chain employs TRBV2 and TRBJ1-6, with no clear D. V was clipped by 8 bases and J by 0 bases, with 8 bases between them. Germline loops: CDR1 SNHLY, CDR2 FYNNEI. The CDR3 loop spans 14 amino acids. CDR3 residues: CASAGGSYNSPLHF. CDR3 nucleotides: TGTGCCAGCGCCGGCGGCTCCTATAATTCACCCCTCCACTTT.

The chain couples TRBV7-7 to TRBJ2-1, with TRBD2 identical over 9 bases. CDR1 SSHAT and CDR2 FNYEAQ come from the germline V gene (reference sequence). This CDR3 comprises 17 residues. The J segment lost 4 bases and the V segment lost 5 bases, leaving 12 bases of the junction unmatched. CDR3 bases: TGTGCCAGCAGCCCACTCCCCCTAGCGGGGCCTTACAATGAGCAGTTCTTC. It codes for CASSPLPLAGPYNEQFF.

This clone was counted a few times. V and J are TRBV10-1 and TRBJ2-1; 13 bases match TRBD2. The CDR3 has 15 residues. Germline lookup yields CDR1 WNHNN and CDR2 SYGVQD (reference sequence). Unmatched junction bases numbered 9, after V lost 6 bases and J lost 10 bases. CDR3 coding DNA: TGCGCCAGCAGATCGGGACTAGCGGGACCGGAGGAGCAGTTCTTC. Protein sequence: CASRSGLAGPEEQFF.

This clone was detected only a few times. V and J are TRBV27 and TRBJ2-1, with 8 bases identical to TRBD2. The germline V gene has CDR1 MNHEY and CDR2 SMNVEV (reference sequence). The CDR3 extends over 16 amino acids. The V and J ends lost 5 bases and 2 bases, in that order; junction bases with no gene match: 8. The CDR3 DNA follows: TGTGCCAGCAGTCCCCCAGGGACTAGGGCCTACAATGAGCAGTTCTTC. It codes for CASSPPGTRAYNEQFF.

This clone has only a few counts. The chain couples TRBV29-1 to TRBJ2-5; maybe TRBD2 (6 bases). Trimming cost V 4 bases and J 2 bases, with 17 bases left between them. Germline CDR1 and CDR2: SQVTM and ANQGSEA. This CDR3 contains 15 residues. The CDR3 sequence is CSVVWVASAQETQYF. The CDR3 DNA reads TGCAGCGTTGTATGGGTCGCTAGCGCACAAGAGACCCAGTACTTC.

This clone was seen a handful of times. CDR3 amino acids: CASSENSQMNQPQHF. The CDR3 DNA reads as TGTGCCAGCAGTGAGAATTCACAGATGAATCAGCCCCAGCATTTT. This chain uses TRBV6-1 with TRBJ1-5; no clear D. Germline-derived CDR1 and CDR2 are MNHNS and SASEGT. This CDR3 region has 15 residues. The germline V and J ends were trimmed by 3 bases and 4 bases, with 13 bases remaining between them.

The CDR3 region is CASSFWSPNNSPLHF. CDR3 coding DNA: TGTGCCAGCAGTTTTTGGAGCCCCAATAATTCACCCCTCCACTTT. The rearrangement links TRBV28 to TRBJ1-6, with D hard to call. Deletions cut 3 bases from V and 5 bases from J, with 11 bases between. The germline V gene has CDR1 MDHEN and CDR2 SYDVKM. This CDR3 region has 15 residues.

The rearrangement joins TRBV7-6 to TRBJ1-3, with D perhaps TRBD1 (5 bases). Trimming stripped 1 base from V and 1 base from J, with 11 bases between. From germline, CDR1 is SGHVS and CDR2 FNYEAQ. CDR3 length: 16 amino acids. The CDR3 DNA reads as TGTGCCAGCAGCTTAGTACAGGCAGGGTCTGGAAACACCATATATTTT. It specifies CASSLVQAGSGNTIYF.

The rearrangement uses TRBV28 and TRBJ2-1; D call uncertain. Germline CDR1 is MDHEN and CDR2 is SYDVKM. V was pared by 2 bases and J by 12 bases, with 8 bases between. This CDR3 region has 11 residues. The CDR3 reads CASSLRFGQFF. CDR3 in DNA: TGTGCCAGCAGTTTACGATTCGGGCAGTTCTTC.

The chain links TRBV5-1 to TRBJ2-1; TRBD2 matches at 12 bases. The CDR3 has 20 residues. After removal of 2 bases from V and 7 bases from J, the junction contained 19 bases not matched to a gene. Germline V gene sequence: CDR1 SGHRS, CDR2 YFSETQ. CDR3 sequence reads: CASSLHGLWASGRAVNEQFF. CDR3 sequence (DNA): TGCGCCAGCAGCTTACACGGTTTGTGGGCTAGCGGGAGGGCTGTGAATGAGCAGTTCTTC.

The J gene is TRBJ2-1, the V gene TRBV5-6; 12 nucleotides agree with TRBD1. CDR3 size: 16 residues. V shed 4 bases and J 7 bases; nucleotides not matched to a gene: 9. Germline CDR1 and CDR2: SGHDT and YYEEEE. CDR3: CASSLGGDRGRNEQFF. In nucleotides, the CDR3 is TGTGCCAGCAGCCTGGGCGGGGACAGGGGGCGGAATGAGCAGTTCTTC.

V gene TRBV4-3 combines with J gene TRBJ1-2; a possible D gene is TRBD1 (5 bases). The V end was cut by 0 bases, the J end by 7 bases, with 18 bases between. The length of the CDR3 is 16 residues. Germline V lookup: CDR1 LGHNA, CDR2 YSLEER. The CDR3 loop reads CASSQDPARAKRGYTF. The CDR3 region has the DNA TGCGCCAGCAGCCAAGATCCGGCCAGGGCCAAACGTGGCTACACCTTC.

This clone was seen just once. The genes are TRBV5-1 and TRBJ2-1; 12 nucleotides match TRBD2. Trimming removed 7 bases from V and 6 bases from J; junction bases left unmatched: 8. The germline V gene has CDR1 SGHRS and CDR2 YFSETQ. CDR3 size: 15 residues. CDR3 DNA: TGCGCCAGCCGCGGATCACTAGCGGGAGGCAATGAGCAGTTCTTC. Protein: CASRGSLAGGNEQFF.

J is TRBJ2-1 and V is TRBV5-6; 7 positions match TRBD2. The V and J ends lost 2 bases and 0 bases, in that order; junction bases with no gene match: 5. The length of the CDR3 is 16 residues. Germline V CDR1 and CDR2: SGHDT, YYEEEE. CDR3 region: CASSFGLESSYNEQFF. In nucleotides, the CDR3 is TGTGCCAGCAGCTTTGGACTAGAAAGCTCCTACAATGAGCAGTTCTTC.

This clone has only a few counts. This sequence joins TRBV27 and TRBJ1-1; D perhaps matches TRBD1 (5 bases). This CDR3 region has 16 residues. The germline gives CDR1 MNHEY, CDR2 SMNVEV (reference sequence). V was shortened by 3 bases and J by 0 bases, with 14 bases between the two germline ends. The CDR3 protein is CASSLVGVRMNTEAFF. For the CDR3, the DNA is TGTGCCAGCAGTTTGGTAGGGGTACGCATGAACACTGAAGCTTTCTTT.

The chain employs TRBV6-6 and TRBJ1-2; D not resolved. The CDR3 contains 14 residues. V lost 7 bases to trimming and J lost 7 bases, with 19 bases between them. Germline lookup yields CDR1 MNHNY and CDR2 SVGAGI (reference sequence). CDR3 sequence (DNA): TGTGCCAGCACGTTCAGAAAAGATGGTGGTGGCTACACCTTC. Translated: CASTFRKDGGGYTF.

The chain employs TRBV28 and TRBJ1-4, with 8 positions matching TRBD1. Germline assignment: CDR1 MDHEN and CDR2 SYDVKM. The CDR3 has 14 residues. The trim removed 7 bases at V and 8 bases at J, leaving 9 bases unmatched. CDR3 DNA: TGTGCCAGCACCCTGGACAGGGTAGGGGAAAAACTGTTTTTT. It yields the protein CASTLDRVGEKLFF.

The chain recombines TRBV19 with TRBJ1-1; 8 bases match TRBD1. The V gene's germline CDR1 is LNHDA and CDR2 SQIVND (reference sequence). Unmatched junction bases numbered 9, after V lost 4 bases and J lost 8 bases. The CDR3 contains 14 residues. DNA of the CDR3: TGTGCCAGTAGTAGGGCAGGGGGCAGACCCGAAGCTTTCTTT. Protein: CASSRAGGRPEAFF. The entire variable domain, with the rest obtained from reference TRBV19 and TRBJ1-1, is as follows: DGGITQSPKYLFRKEGQNVTLSCEQNLNHDAMYWYRQDPGQGLRLIYYSQIVNDFQKGDIAEGYSVSREKKESFPLTVTSAQKNPTAFYLCASSRAGGRPEAFFGQGTRLTVV.

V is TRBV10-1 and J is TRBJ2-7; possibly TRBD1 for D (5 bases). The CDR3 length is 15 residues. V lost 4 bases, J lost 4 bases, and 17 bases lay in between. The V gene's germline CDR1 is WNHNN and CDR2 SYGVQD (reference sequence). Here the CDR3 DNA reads TGCGCCAGCAGTGTTGCCCAGGGTATGGGATACGAGCAGTACTTC. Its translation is CASSVAQGMGYEQYF.

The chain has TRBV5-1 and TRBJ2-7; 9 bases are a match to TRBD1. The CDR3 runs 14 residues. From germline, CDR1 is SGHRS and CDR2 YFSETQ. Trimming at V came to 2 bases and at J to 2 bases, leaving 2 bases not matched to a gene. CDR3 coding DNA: TGCGCCAGCAGCTTTCGACAGGGGGCCTACGAGCAGTACTTC. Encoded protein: CASSFRQGAYEQYF.

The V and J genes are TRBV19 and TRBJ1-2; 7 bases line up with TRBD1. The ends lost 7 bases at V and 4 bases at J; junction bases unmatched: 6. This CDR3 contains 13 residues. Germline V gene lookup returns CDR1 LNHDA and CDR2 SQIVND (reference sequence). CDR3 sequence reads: CASNGDRVYGYTF. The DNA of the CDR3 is TGTGCCAGTAACGGAGACAGGGTCTATGGCTACACCTTC.

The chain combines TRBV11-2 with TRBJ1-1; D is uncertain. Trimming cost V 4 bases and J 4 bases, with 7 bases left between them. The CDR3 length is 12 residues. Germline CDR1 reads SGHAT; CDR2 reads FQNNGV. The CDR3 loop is CASSSISTEAFF. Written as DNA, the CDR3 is TGTGCCAGCAGCTCCATTAGCACTGAAGCTTTCTTT. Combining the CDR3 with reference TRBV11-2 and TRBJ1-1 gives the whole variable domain EAGVAQSPRYKIIEKRQSVAFWCNPISGHATLYWYQQILGQGPKLLIQFQNNGVVDDSQLPKDRFSAERLKGVDSTLKIQPAKLEDSAVYLCASSSISTEAFFGQGTRLTVV.

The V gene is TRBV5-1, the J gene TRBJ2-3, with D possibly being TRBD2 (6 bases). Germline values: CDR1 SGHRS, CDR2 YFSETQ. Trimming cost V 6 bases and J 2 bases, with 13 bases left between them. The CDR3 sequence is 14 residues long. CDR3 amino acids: CASNAGPTTDTQYF. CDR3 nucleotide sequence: TGCGCCAGCAACGCGGGGCCAACCACAGATACGCAGTATTTT.

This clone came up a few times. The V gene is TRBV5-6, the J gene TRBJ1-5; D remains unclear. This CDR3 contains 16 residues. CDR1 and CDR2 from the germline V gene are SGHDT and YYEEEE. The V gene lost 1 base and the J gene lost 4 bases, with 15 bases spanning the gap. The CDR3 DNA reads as TGTGCCAGCAGCTTGTGGGCTTGGGTGGCAAATCAGCCCCAGCATTTT. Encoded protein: CASSLWAWVANQPQHF.

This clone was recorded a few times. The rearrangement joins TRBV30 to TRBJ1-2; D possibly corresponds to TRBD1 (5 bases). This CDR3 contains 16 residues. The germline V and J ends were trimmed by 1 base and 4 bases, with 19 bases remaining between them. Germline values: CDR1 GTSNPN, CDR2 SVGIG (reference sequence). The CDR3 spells CAWSGGLRRASYGYTF. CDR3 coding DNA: TGTGCCTGGAGTGGGGGACTGAGGAGGGCAAGCTATGGCTACACCTTC.

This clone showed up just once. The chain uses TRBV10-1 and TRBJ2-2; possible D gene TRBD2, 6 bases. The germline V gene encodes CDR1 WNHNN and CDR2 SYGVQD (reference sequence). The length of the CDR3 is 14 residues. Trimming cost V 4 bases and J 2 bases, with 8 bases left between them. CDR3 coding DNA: TGCGCCAGCAGTGTGACTAGAAACACCGGGGAGCTGTTTTTT. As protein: CASSVTRNTGELFF.

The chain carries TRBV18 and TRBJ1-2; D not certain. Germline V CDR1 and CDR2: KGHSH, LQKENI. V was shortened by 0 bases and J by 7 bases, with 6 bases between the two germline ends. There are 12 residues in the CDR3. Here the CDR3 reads CASSPPLGGYTF. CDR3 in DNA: TGTGCCAGCTCACCACCGCTCGGTGGCTACACCTTC.

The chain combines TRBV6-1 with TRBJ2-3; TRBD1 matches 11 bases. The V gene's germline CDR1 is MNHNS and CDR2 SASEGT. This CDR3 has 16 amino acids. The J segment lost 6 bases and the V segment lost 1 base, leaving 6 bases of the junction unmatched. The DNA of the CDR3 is TGTGCCAGCAGTGAAGGGGGACAGGGGGGGCGGGATACGCAGTATTTT. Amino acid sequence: CASSEGGQGGRDTQYF.